One and the same sample provided the 20 T cell receptor beta chains below, sequenced in a study of lymphopenia after photon versus proton radiotherapy. Sequencing was performed with immunoSEQ multiplex PCR; in TCRdb, only in-frame clones are kept and a portion is missing. The data show about 30,000 clones, 94% seen once. This material consisted of peripheral blood, taken from a patient treated with photon-based radiotherapy. The receptors derive from a woman between 50 and 59 years old with cholangiocarcinoma.

The V call is TRBV4-3, the J call TRBJ1-1; a weak D match, TRBD1 (6 bases). V dropped 1 base and J dropped 4 bases, with 13 bases sitting between them. Germline V lookup: CDR1 LGHNA, CDR2 YSLEER. This CDR3 contains 15 residues. The CDR3 spells CASSQGGGAVTEAFF. DNA for the CDR3: TGCGCCAGCAGCCAAGGCGGGGGGGCCGTCACTGAAGCTTTCTTT.

This clone has a single count. The chain carries TRBV18 and TRBJ1-3, with D unclear. The CDR3 has 16 residues. Trimming pared 2 bases from V and 2 bases from J, leaving 13 bases between. Germline CDR1 KGHSH, CDR2 LQKENI. The CDR3 DNA is TGTGCCAGCTCACCATCCTATAGTTCACCTGGAAACACCATATATTTT. Translating it yields CASSPSYSSPGNTIYF.

The V and J genes are TRBV7-2 and TRBJ2-2; no definite D call. The CDR3 covers 16 residues. Per the germline V gene, CDR1 is SGHTA and CDR2 is FQGNSA. V lost 3 bases and J lost 1, with 12 bases in between. CDR3 sequence reads: CASSLFARQNTGELFF. As DNA, the CDR3 is TGTGCCAGCAGCTTGTTCGCTCGGCAGAACACCGGGGAGCTGTTTTTT.

CDR3 DNA sequence: TGTGCCAGCAGGGACAGGGGGCGCAACTATGGCTACACCTTC. Its translation is CASRDRGRNYGYTF. The V gene is TRBV27, the J gene TRBJ1-2; 11 nucleotides align to TRBD1. The junction had 2 bases not matched to a gene; V was cut back by 6 bases and J by 2 bases. The CDR3 sequence is 14 residues long. From germline, CDR1 is MNHEY and CDR2 SMNVEV (reference sequence).

This clone was observed a handful of times. CDR3 nucleotide sequence: TGTGCCAGCCCGAGAGTCGGGACCGGGAGGCAGCCCCAGCATTTT. As protein: CASPRVGTGRQPQHF. The rearrangement uses TRBV18 and TRBJ1-5, with TRBD1 as a possible D gene (5 bases). Trimming took off 8 bases at V and 7 bases at J, with 21 bases between the two ends. CDR1 is KGHSH and CDR2 is LQKENI in the germline V gene. CDR3 length: 15 residues.

A remark on this clone: At one end the junction does not follow the germline gene, possibly because of a read error. CDR3 in DNA: TGTGCCAGCAGTCCGGGAAGGGCAAGGCGTGAGAGCGTGGTATCTTTT. It yields the protein CASSPGRARRESVVSF. The chain carries TRBV28 and TRBJ2-3, with D possibly TRBD2 on 5 matching bases. Germline-derived CDR1 and CDR2 are MDHEN and SYDVKM. The CDR3 contains 16 residues.

The chain uses TRBV7-2 and TRBJ1-1; the match to TRBD1 covers 7 bases. CDR3 length: 16 residues. Germline trimming cut 3 bases from V and 0 bases from J; bases unmatched to any gene: 7. Germline-derived CDR1 and CDR2 are SGHTA and FQGNSA. The CDR3, as DNA: TGTGCCAGCAGCTTTAGGACAGGATCCATGAACACTGAAGCTTTCTTT. This sequence encodes CASSFRTGSMNTEAFF.

The V and J genes are TRBV15 and TRBJ1-2; tentative D call: TRBD1 (6 bases). The CDR3 is made up of 14 amino acids. Trimming cost V 1 base and J 4 bases, with 10 bases left between them. CDR1 is LNHNV and CDR2 is YYDKDF in the germline V gene (reference sequence). The CDR3 here is CATSRGRGIYGYTF. DNA of the CDR3: TGTGCCACCAGCAGAGGTAGGGGGATCTATGGCTACACCTTC.

V usage is TRBV27 and J usage is TRBJ2-1; TRBD2 matches 10 bases. Germline V gives CDR1 MNHEY, CDR2 SMNVEV (reference sequence). This CDR3 is built from 16 residues. J gave up 7 bases and V 6 bases, and 12 bases lay outside the gene matches. The DNA for the CDR3 is TGTGCCAGCAGACTCATAGGCCTAGCGGGGGTGAATGAGCAGTTCTTC. Its translation: CASRLIGLAGVNEQFF.

The chain employs TRBV9 and TRBJ2-1, with TRBD2 matching over 9 bases. The CDR3 consists of 14 residues. Germline V gene data show CDR1 as SGDLS and CDR2 as YYNGEE. J was trimmed by 4 bases and V by 6 bases; bases with no gene match: 5. In nucleotides, the CDR3 is TGTGCCAGCACCTCAGCGGGGGGTTACAATGAGCAGTTCTTC. This gives the protein CASTSAGGYNEQFF. The full variable domain, rest sourced from reference TRBV9 and TRBJ2-1, is DSGVTQTPKHLITATGQRVTLRCSPRSGDLSVYWYQQSLDQGLQFLIQYYNGEERAKGNILERFSAQQFPDLHSELNLSSLELGDSALYFCASTSAGGYNEQFFGPGTRLTVL.

The CDR3 protein is CASSETGAGGPLHF. The CDR3 DNA is TGTGCCAGTAGCGAAACAGGGGCTGGGGGACCCCTCCACTTT. The V gene is TRBV19, the J gene TRBJ1-6; 7 nucleotides line up with TRBD1. In germline, CDR1 is LNHDA, CDR2 SQIVND (reference sequence). The CDR3 contains 14 residues. J lost 12 bases, V lost 6 bases, and 11 bases had no gene match.

This clone was counted only a few times. The DNA for the CDR3 is TGTGCCAGAGAGGGAGGGACTAACTATGGCTACACCTTC. Amino acids: CAREGGTNYGYTF. The gene calls are TRBV2 and TRBJ1-2, with D uncertain. CDR1 SNHLY and CDR2 FYNNEI come from the germline V gene. Trimming pared 9 bases from V and 0 bases from J, leaving 11 bases between. This CDR3 is built from 13 residues.

The V and J genes are TRBV30 and TRBJ1-5; 10 bases agree with TRBD1. The CDR3 contains 15 residues. Germline V gene sequence: CDR1 GTSNPN, CDR2 SVGIG (reference sequence). Trimming at V came to 3 bases and at J to 6 bases, leaving 8 bases not matched to a gene. The DNA of the CDR3 is TGTGCCTGGAGGGGCGGGACAGGGGTGGGTCAGCCCCAGCATTTT. Encoded protein: CAWRGGTGVGQPQHF.

The chain couples TRBV7-9 to TRBJ2-2; D ambiguous. The CDR3 loop spans 13 amino acids. Germline CDR1 reads SEHNR; CDR2 reads FQNEAQ (reference sequence). Trimming cost V 5 bases and J 0 bases, with 4 bases left between them. The CDR3 region is CASSAPNTGELFF. The DNA of the CDR3 is TGTGCCAGCAGCGCACCGAACACCGGGGAGCTGTTTTTT.

The chain has TRBV7-9 and TRBJ1-1; D call uncertain. This CDR3 spans 11 amino acids. Trimming stripped 11 bases from V and 4 bases from J, with 11 bases between. Germline assignment: CDR1 SEHNR and CDR2 FQNEAQ (reference sequence). CDR3: CAAVGITEAFF. The CDR3, as DNA: TGTGCCGCTGTTGGTATCACTGAAGCTTTCTTT.

V usage is TRBV7-2 and J usage is TRBJ2-7; maybe TRBD2 (6 bases). This CDR3 spans 15 amino acids. Trimming took off 3 bases at V and 4 bases at J, with 16 bases between the two ends. The germline gives CDR1 SGHTA, CDR2 FQGNSA. The CDR3 region is CASSFAGPRSYEQYF. In DNA form, the CDR3 reads TGTGCCAGCAGCTTCGCGGGACCCCGTTCTTACGAGCAGTACTTC.

V and J are TRBV10-1 and TRBJ1-1; D possibly corresponds to TRBD1 (6 bases). The CDR3 has 14 residues. The V gene lost 4 bases and the J gene lost 3 bases, with 12 bases spanning the gap. Germline CDR1 WNHNN, CDR2 SYGVQD (reference sequence). The CDR3 sequence: CASSVGQMDTEAFF. CDR3 nucleotide sequence: TGCGCCAGCAGTGTTGGACAGATGGACACTGAAGCTTTCTTT.

This clone was counted a few times. V and J are TRBV6-5 and TRBJ1-1, with D tentatively TRBD1 (5 bases). Germline V gives CDR1 MNHEY, CDR2 SVGAGI. Trimming stripped 5 bases from V and 1 base from J, with 14 bases between. The CDR3 loop spans 15 amino acids. CDR3 loop: CASSPWGQANTEAFF. DNA for the CDR3: TGTGCCAGCAGTCCCTGGGGCCAGGCGAACACTGAAGCTTTCTTT.

This clone appeared once. The V gene is TRBV7-2, the J gene TRBJ1-1; 10 bases match TRBD1. CDR1 is SGHTA and CDR2 is FQGNSA in the germline V gene. J lost 5 bases, V lost 4 bases, and 7 bases had no gene match. This CDR3 has 15 residues. The CDR3 protein is CASSSPDRGLTEAFF. The CDR3 DNA reads TGTGCCAGCAGCTCCCCGGACAGGGGGTTAACTGAAGCTTTCTTT.

V is TRBV27 and J is TRBJ2-7; D ambiguous. CDR3 size: 15 residues. Trimming took off 7 bases at V and 0 bases at J, with 16 bases between the two ends. Germline values: CDR1 MNHEY, CDR2 SMNVEV (reference sequence). CDR3 residues: CASTPVGVRSYEQYF. In DNA, the CDR3 is TGTGCCAGCACTCCGGTTGGAGTCCGCTCCTACGAGCAGTACTTC.